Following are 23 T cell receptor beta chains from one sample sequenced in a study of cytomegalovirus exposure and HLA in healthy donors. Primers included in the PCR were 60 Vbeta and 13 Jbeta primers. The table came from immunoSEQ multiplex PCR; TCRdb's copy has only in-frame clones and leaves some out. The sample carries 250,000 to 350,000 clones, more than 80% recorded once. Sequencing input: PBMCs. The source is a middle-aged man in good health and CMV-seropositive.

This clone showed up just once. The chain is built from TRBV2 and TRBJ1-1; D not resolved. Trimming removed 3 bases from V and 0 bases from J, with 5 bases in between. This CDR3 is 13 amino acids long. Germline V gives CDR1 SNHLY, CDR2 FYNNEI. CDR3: CASSDYLNTEAFF. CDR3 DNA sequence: TGTGCCAGCAGTGATTACTTGAACACTGAAGCTTTCTTT.

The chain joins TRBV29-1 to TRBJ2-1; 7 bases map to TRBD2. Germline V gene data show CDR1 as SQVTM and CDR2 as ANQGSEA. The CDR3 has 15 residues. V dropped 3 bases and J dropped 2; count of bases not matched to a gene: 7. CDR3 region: CSVDSREPPYNEQFF. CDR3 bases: TGCAGCGTTGACTCGCGGGAGCCCCCCTACAATGAGCAGTTCTTC.

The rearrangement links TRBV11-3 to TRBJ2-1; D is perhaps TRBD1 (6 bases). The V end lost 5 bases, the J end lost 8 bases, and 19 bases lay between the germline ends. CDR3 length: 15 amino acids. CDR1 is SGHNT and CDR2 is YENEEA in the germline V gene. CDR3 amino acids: CASSLRQARRDEQFF. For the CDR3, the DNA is TGTGCCAGCAGCCTGAGACAGGCCCGAAGGGATGAGCAGTTCTTC.

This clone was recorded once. CDR3: CASSSGTNEKLFF. The DNA of the CDR3 is TGTGCCAGCAGTTCCGGAACTAATGAAAAACTGTTTTTT. This chain joins TRBV2 and TRBJ1-4; D uncertain. Germline V lookup: CDR1 SNHLY, CDR2 FYNNEI. V shed 5 bases and J shed 1 base, with 5 bases lying between them. CDR3 length equals 13 residues.

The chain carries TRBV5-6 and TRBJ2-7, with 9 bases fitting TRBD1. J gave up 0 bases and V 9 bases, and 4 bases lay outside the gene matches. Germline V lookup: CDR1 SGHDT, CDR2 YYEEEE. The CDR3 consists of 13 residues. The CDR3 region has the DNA TGTGCCACTCGGGACAGGGCCTCCTACGAGCAGTACTTC. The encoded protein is CATRDRASYEQYF. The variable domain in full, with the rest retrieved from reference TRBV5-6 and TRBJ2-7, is DAGVTQSPTHLIKTRGQQVTLRCSPKSGHDTVSWYQQALGQGPQFIFQYYEEEERQRGNFPDRFSGHQFPNYSSELNVNALLLGDSALYLCATRDRASYEQYFGPGTRLTVT.

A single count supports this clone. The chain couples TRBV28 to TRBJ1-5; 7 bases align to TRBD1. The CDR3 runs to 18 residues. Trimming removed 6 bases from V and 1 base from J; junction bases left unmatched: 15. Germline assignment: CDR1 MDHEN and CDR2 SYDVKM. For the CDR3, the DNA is TGTGCCAGCAGCCCGAAGATGACAGGGCCAAACAGCAATCAGCCCCAGCATTTT. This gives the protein CASSPKMTGPNSNQPQHF.

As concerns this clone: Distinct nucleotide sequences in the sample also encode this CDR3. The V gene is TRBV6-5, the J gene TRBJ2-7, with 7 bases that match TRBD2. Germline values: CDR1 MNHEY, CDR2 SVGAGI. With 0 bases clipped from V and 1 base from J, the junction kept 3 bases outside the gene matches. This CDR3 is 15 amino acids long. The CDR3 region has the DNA TGTGCCAGCAGTTACTCGGCTAGCGGATCCTACGAGCAGTACTTC. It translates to CASSYSASGSYEQYF.

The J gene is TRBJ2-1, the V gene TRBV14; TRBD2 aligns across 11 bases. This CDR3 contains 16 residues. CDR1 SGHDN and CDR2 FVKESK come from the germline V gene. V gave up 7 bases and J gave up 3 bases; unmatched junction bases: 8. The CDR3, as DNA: TGTGCCAGCAATAGCGGGAGGGCCGAGAGCTACAATGAGCAGTTCTTC. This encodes CASNSGRAESYNEQFF.

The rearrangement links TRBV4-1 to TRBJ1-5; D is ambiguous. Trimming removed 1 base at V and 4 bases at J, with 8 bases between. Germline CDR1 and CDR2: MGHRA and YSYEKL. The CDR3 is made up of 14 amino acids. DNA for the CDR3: TGCGCCAGCAGCCAAGGTGACTTAAATCAGCCCCAGCATTTT. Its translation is CASSQGDLNQPQHF.

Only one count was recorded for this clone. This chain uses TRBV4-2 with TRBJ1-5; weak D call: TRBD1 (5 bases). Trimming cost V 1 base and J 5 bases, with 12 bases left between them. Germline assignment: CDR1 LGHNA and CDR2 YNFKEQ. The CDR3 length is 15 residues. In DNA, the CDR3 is TGTGCCAGCAGCCAAGGGTCGGGGGGGGATCAGCCCCAGCATTTT. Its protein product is CASSQGSGGDQPQHF.

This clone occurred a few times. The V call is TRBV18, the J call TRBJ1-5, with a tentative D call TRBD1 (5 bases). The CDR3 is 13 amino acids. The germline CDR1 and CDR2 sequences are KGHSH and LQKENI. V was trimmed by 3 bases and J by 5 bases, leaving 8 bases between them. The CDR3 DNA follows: TGTGCCAGCTCACCTCAGGGTGATCAGCCCCAGCATTTT. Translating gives CASSPQGDQPQHF.

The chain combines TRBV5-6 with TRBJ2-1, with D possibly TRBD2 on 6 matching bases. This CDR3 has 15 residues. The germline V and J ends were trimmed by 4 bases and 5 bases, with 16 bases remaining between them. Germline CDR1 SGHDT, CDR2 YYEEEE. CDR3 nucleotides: TGTGCCAGCAGCATCGTCGTGTTAGCGGACAATGAGCAGTTCTTC. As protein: CASSIVVLADNEQFF. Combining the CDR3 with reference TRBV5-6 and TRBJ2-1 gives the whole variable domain DAGVTQSPTHLIKTRGQQVTLRCSPKSGHDTVSWYQQALGQGPQFIFQYYEEEERQRGNFPDRFSGHQFPNYSSELNVNALLLGDSALYLCASSIVVLADNEQFFGPGTRLTVL.

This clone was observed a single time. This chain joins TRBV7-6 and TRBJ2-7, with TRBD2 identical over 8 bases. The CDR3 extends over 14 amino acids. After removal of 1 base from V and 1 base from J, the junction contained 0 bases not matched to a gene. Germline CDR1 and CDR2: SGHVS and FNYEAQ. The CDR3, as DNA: TGTGCCAGCAGCTTAGGCGGGGGGTCCTACGAGCAGTACTTC. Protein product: CASSLGGGSYEQYF.

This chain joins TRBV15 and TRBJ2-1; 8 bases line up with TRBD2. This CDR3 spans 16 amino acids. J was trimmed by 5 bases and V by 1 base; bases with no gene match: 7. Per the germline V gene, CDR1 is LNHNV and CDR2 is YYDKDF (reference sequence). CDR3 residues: CATSRVTLAADNEQFF. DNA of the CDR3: TGTGCCACCAGCAGAGTAACACTAGCGGCCGACAATGAGCAGTTCTTC.

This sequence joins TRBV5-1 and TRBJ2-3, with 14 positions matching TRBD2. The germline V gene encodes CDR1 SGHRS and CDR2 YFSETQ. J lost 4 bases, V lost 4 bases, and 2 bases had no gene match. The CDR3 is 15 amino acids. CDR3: CASSQGLAGADTQYF. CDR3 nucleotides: TGCGCCAGCAGCCAGGGACTAGCGGGAGCAGATACGCAGTATTTT.

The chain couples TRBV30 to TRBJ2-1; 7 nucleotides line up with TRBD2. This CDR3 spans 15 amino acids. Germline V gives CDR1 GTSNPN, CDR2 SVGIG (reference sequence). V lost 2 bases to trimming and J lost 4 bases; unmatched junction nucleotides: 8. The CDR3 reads CAWSLPGGPYNEQFF. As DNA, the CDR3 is TGTGCCTGGAGTTTACCGGGAGGACCATACAATGAGCAGTTCTTC.

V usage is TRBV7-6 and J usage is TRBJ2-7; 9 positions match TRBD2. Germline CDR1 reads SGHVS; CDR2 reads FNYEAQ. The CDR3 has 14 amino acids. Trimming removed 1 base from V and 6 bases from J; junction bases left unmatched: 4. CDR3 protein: CASSLGGRASEQYF. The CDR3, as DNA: TGTGCCAGCAGCTTAGGCGGGAGGGCGAGCGAGCAGTACTTC.

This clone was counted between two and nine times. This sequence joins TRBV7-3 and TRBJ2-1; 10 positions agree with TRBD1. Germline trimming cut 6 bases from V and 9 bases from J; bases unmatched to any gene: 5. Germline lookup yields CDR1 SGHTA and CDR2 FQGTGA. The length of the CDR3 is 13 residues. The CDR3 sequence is CASSPTGGLEQFF. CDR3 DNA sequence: TGTGCCAGCAGTCCGACAGGGGGCCTTGAGCAGTTCTTC.

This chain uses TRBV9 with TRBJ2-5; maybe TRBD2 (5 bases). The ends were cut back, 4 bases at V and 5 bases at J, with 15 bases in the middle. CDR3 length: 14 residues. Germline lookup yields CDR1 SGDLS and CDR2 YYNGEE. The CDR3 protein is CASSSTGMGETQYF. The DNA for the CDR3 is TGTGCCAGCAGCTCCACCGGGATGGGCGAGACCCAGTACTTC.

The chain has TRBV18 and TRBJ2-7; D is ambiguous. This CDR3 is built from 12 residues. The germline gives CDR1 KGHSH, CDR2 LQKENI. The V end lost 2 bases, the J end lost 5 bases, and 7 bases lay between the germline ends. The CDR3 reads CASSPGPHEQYF. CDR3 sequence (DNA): TGTGCCAGCTCACCAGGGCCCCACGAGCAGTACTTC.

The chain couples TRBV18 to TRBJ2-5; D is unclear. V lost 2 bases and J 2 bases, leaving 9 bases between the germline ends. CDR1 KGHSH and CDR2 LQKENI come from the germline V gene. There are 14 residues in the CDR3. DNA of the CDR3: TGTGCCAGCTCACCATTACAGACGCAAGAGACCCAGTACTTC. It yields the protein CASSPLQTQETQYF.

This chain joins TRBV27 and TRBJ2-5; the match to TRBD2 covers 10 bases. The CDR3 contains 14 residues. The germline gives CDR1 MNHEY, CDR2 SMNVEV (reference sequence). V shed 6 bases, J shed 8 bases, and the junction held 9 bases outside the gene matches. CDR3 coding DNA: TGTGCCAGCAGCCCTGGACTAGCGGTATTTACCCAGTACTTC. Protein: CASSPGLAVFTQYF.

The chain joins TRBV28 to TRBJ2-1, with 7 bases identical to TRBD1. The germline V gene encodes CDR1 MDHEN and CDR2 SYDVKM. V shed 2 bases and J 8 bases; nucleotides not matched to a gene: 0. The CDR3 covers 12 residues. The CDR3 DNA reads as TGTGCCAGCAGTTTACAGGGGGATGAGCAGTTCTTC. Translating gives CASSLQGDEQFF.